A selection of T cell receptor beta chains follows, all from one sample in a study of blood T cell repertoires in COVID-19. Assay used: immunoSEQ multiplex PCR; TCRdb lists only in-frame clones, some missing. Of under 150,000 clones in the sample, approximately 80% were seen once. The specimen was peripheral blood. All receptors derive from a woman aged 80 or over in a cohort sampled during active or convalescent COVID-19. CDR3s include the opening cysteine and the closing phenylalanine or tryptophan. The D gene is left open where the match is weak. Clone size is given for some rows only: seen once, a few or many times, or a class if the clone is expanded.

V gene	D gene	clone size	J gene	CDR3 protein	CDR3 DNA
TRBV6-4	NA	NA	TRBJ2-3	CASSVRGGTDTQYF	TGTGCCAGCAGTGTCCGCGGGGGCACAGATACGCAGTATTTT
TRBV12-3/TRBV12-4	NA	NA	TRBJ1-4	CASSATAKLFF	TGTGCCAGCAGTGCGACAGCTAAACTGTTTTTT
TRBV9	TRBD1	NA	TRBJ1-1	CASSARDRDGSTEAFF	TGTGCCAGCAGCGCGAGGGACAGGGATGGATCCACTGAAGCTTTCTTT
TRBV28	NA	NA	TRBJ1-3	CASSSRTVDSGNTIYF	TGTGCCAGCAGTTCGCGGACAGTCGACTCTGGAAACACCATATATTTT
TRBV18	TRBD1	once	TRBJ1-2	CASSPPSGGNGYTF	TGTGCCAGCTCACCACCGTCAGGGGGTAATGGCTACACCTTC
TRBV6-4	NA	NA	TRBJ2-1	CASSEGQGGGNEQFF	TGTGCCAGCAGTGAAGGTCAGGGGGGAGGCAATGAGCAGTTCTTC
TRBV9	NA	NA	TRBJ1-6	CASSVRWSGDSPLHF	TGTGCCAGCAGCGTAAGATGGTCGGGGGATTCACCCCTCCACTTT
TRBV6-5	NA	NA	TRBJ1-1	CASSPSTVQATEAFF	TGTGCCAGCAGCCCGTCCACGGTTCAGGCCACTGAAGCTTTCTTT
TRBV7-3	TRBD1	NA	TRBJ1-1	CASSPRGGTGLSSTEAFF	TGTGCCAGCAGCCCGAGGGGAGGGACAGGCCTTTCTAGCACTGAAGCTTTCTTT
TRBV25-1	NA	NA	TRBJ1-2	CASSDWGDGYTF	TGTGCCAGCAGTGACTGGGGGGACGGCTACACCTTC